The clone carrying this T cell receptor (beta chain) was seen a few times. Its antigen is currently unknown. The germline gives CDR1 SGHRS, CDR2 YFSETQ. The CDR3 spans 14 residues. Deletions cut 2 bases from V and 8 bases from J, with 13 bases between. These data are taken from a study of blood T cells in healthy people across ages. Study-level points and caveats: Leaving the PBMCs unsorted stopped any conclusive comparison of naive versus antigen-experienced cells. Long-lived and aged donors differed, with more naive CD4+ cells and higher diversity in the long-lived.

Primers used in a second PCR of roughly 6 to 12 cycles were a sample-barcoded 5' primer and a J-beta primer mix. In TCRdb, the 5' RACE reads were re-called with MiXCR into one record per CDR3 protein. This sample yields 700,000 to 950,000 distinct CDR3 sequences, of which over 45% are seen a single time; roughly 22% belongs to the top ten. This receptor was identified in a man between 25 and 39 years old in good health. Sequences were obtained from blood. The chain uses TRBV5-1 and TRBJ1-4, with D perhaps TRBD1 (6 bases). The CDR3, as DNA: TGCGCCAGCAGCTTACAGGGCGGAGACGAAAAACTGTTTTTT. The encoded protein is CASSLQGGDEKLFF.